This T cell receptor (beta chain) derives from a study of T-cell memory formation after mild COVID-19. Across the study: Among the donors, TCR clusters were largely specific to each donor.

In germline, CDR1 is SGHAT, CDR2 FQNNGV. V gave up 6 bases and J gave up 4 bases; unmatched junction bases: 9. This CDR3 has 16 amino acids. This clonotype was detected only a few times. Its antigen is as yet unknown. TCR alpha and TCR beta cDNA libraries carrying sample barcodes and UMIs came from 5'RACE with constant-segment primers. MiXCR, run by TCRdb on the 5' RACE reads, gives a single entry per CDR3 protein. The table has approximately 400,000 distinct CDR3 sequences, around 24% seen once. Study outcomes and limitations: Cross-reactive memory seemingly joined, as some responding clones were found in pre-infection memory. Contracting clones, day 15 to 85, had balanced CD4/CD8, and later expanders favored CD4+.

This chain connects TRBV11-2 to TRBJ2-1; 10 positions match TRBD2. The sample was PBMCs or a T cell subset sorted from them (not recorded which). The TCR was taken from an adult woman who had mild COVID-19 (a few samples of this study predate the infection). Cell type and time point are not known. The chain's CDR3 is CASSLLTSGVYNEQFF. CDR3 nucleotide sequence: TGTGCCAGCAGTTTATTAACTAGCGGGGTTTACAATGAGCAGTTCTTC.